The clone carrying this T cell receptor beta chain came up a few times. The record originates from a study of neurological immune-mediated disorders. TCRdb itself ran the 5' RACE reads through MiXCR, one entry per CDR3 protein. In the table there are more than 75,000 distinct CDR3 sequences, approximately 3.5% of which are singletons. Trimming pared 0 bases from V and 5 bases from J, leaving 13 bases between. This CDR3 has 15 residues. The germline CDR1 and CDR2 sequences are WNHNN and SYGVQD (reference sequence). This chain connects TRBV10-1 to TRBJ2-5; D not certain. The source material was PBMCs. The receptor was derived from a woman aged 50 to 60 with multiple sclerosis. The CDR3 region has the DNA TGCGCCAGCAGTGAGTCGGCGGCTGGACGGGAGACCCAGTACTTC. Protein product: CASSESAAGRETQYF.